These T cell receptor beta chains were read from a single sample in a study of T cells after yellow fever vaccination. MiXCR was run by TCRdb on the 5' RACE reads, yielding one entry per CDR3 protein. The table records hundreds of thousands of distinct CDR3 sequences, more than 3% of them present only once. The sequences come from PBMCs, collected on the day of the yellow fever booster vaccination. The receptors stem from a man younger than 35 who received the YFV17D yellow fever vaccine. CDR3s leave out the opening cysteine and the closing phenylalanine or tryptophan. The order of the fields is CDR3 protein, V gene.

ASSYSRRQGATQY	TRBV6-2/TRBV6-3
ASSEAPGPTQY	TRBV6-1
ASSPPTRGQETQY	TRBV18
ASSLGQGDYGYT	TRBV5-1
ASRNLGGSQEKLF	TRBV5-1
ASSPPLSSGELF	TRBV5-4
ASSPRGGVNTGELF	TRBV7-6
ASKREQGAEAF	TRBV3-1
ASSLPFTEAF	TRBV7-9
ASSLRGGAETQY	TRBV13
ASSSGGADEQF	TRBV5-4
ASRSGPLADTQY	TRBV4-2
ASSNRGWNTEAF	TRBV6-5
ASSLGVGGGDYNEQF	TRBV11-3
SVVGGDEKLF	TRBV29-1
ASSPSPSGPQH	TRBV7-2
ASSLAGNSAYNSPLH	TRBV5-1
ASSPWTGVHTEAF	TRBV11-1
ASSFSISLETNEQF	TRBV5-4
AINERNTDTQY	TRBV10-3
ASSLPTENEKLF	TRBV12-3/TRBV12-4
ASSQTIRNTDTQY	TRBV7-2
SAQENSNQPQH	TRBV20-1
ASSLVGPRAAGSPLH	TRBV5-4
AISETSPTNNEQF	TRBV10-3
ASSQRGAGGNQPQH	TRBV3-1
ASSRRGGRAYGYT	TRBV13